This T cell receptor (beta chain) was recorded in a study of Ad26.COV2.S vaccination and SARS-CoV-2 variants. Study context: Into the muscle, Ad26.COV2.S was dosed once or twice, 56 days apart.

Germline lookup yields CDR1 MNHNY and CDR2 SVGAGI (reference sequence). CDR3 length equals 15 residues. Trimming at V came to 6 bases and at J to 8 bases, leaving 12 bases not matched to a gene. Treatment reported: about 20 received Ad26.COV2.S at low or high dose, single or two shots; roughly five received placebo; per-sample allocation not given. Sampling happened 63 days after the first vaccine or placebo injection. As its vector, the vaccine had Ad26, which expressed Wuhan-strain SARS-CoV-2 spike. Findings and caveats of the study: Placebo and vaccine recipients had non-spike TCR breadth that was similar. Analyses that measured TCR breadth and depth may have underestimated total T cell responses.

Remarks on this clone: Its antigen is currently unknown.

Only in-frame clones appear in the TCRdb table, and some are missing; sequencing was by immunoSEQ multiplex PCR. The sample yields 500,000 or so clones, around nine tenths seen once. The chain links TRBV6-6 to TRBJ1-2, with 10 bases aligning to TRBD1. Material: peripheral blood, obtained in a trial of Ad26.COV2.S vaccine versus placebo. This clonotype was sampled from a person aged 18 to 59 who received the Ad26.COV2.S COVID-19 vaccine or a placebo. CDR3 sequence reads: CASRPPGQGFGGYTF. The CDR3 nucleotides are TGTGCCAGCAGGCCGCCGGGACAGGGGTTCGGGGGCTACACCTTC.